This T cell receptor beta chain was captured by sequencing in a study of CD8 T cells in ankylosing spondylitis. Study-wide points: Significant enrichment of disease-linked clones was reported in matched ankylosing spondylitis synovial fluid. There was a TCR beta motif, made of fewer than 10 highly homologous variants, that appeared characteristic of ankylosing spondylitis blood.

Each TCR beta library was made by quantitative 5'-RACE that incorporated molecular barcodes. TCRdb processed the 5' RACE reads anew with MiXCR; each CDR3 protein has one entry. The sample comprises roughly 120,000 distinct CDR3 sequences, roughly an eighth of which are singletons, and under 3% rests with the top ten. In the case of this clonotype: Its target is unknown.

This CDR3 has 14 residues. Germline V gives CDR1 SGHRS, CDR2 YFSETQ. The ends were cut back, 2 bases at V and 9 bases at J, with 15 bases in the middle. The chain recombines TRBV5-1 with TRBJ2-4; perhaps TRBD1 as D (5 bases). Sequencing was performed on blood, either unsorted or a sorted T cell fraction (not recorded which). The clonotype was recovered from a female donor with ankylosing spondylitis or in good health (not recorded which). The DNA of the CDR3 is TGCGCCAGCAGCTTCATGGGGCAGGACCGCATTCAGTACTTC. Translation gives CASSFMGQDRIQYF.